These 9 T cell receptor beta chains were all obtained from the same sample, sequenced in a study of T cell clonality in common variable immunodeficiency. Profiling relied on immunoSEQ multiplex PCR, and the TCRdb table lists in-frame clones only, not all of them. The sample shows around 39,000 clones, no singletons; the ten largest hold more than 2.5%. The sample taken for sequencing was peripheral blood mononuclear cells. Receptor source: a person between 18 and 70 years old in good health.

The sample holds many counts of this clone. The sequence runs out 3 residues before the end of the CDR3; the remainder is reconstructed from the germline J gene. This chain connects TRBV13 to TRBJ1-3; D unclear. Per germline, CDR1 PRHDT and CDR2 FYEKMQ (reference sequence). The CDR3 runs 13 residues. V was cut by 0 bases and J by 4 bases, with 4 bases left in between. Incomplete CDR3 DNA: TGTGCCAGCAGCTTAGGGACAGGAAACACC. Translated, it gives CASSLGTGNT. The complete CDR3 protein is CASSLGTGNTIYF.

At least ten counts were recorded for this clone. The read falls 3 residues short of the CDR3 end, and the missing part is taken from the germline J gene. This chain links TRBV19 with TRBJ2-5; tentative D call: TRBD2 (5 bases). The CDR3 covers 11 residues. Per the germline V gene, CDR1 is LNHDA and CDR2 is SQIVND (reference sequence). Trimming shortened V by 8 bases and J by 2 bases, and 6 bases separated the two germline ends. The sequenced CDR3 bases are TGTGCCAGTCGGGGACAAGAGACC. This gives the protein CASRGQET. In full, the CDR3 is CASRGQETQYF.

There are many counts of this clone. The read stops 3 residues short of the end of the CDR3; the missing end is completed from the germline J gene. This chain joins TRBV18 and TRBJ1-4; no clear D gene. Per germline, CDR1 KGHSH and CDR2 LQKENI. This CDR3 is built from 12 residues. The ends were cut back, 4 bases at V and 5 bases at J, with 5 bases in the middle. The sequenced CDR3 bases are TGTGCCAGCTCACGAAGGAATGAAAAA. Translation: CASSRRNEK. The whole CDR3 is CASSRRNEKLFF.

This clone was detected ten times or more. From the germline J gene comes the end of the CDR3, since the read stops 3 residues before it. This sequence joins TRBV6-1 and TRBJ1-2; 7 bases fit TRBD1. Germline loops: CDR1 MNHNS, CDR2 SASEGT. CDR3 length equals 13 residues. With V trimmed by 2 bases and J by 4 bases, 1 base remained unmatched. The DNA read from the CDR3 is TGTGCCAGCAGTGAAACAGGGGCCTATGGC. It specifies CASSETGAYG. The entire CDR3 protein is CASSETGAYGYTF.

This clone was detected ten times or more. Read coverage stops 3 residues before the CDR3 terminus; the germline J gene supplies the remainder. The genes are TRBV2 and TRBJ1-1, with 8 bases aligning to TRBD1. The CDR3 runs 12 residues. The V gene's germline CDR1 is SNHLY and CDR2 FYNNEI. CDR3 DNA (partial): TGTGCCAGGAGGACAGGGTTTTCGGAA. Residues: CARRTGFSE. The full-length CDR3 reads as CARRTGFSEAFF.

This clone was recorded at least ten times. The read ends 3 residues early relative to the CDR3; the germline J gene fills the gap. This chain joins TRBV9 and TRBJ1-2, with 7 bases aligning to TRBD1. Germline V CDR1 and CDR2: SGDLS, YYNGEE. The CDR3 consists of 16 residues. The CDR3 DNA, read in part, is TGTGCCAGCAGCGAGCGCCCGAGAGGGGGCGCGAGGGGC. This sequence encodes CASSERPRGGARG. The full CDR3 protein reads CASSERPRGGARGYTF.

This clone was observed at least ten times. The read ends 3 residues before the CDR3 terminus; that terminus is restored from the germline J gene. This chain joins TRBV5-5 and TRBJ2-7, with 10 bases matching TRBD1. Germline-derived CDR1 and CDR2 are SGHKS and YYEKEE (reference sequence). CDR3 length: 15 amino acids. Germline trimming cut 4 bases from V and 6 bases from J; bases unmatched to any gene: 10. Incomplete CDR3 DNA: TGTGCCAGCAGCCCCCCCTGGGACAGGGGAAGCGAG. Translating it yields CASSPPWDRGSE. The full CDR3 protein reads CASSPPWDRGSEQYF.

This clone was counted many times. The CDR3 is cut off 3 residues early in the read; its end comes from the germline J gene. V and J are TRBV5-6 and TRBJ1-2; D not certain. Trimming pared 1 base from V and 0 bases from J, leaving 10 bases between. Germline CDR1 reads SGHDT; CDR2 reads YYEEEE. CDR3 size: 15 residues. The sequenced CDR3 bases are TGTGCCAGCAGCTTGTCAAAAAATCCTAACTATGGC. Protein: CASSLSKNPNYG. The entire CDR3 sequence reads CASSLSKNPNYGYTF.

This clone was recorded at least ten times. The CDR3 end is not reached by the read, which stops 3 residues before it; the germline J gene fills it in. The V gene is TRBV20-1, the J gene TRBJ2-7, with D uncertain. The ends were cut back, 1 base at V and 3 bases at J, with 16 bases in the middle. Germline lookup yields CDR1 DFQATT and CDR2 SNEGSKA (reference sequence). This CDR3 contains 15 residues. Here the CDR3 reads CSARAARRSGYEQYF. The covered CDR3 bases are TGCAGTGCTAGAGCCGCGCGTCGTAGTGGCTACGAG.